Below, 25 T cell receptor beta chains from the same sample are listed, as sequenced in a study of cytomegalovirus exposure and HLA in healthy donors. The PCR employed 60 Vbeta primers together with 13 Jbeta primers. Clones were sequenced by immunoSEQ multiplex PCR, and TCRdb holds only the in-frame ones, with some missing. The sample contains 110,000 to 150,000 clones, approximately 82% of which appear only once. The sample comprised PBMCs. The receptor source for this set is a woman aged 55-69 years in good health and CMV-seropositive.

The chain carries TRBV25-1 and TRBJ1-4; D perhaps matches TRBD1 (6 bases). V lost 5 bases to trimming and J lost 8 bases, with 15 bases between them. The germline gives CDR1 MGHDK, CDR2 SYGVNS. The CDR3 runs 14 residues. CDR3 amino acids: CASSIPGAGEKLFF. CDR3 nucleotides: TGTGCCAGCAGTATCCCAGGGGCAGGGGAAAAACTGTTTTTT.

This rearrangement joins TRBV7-2 to TRBJ2-5; possible D gene TRBD2, 7 bases. The closer fit of TRBJ2-7 to the DNA end suggests the J call may be wrong. The CDR3 extends over 14 amino acids. The germline CDR1 and CDR2 sequences are SGHTA and FQGNSA. The CDR3 sequence is CASSVRGGGYEQYF. The CDR3 coding sequence is TGTGCCAGCAGTGTGAGAGGGGGGGGCTACGAGCAGTACTTC.

This sequence joins TRBV19 and TRBJ2-5, with TRBD1 matching 7 bases. Germline V gene lookup returns CDR1 LNHDA and CDR2 SQIVND (reference sequence). J was trimmed by 5 bases and V by 4 bases; bases with no gene match: 7. The CDR3 totals 14 residues. CDR3 DNA sequence: TGTGCCAGTAGTAGACAGGGCTGGGAGGAGACCCAGTACTTC. Encoded protein: CASSRQGWEETQYF.

This chain joins TRBV7-9 and TRBJ2-7; D is unresolved. Trimming removed 2 bases from V and 2 bases from J, with 10 bases in between. The CDR3 length is 14 residues. Germline CDR1 is SEHNR and CDR2 is FQNEAQ (reference sequence). In DNA, the CDR3 is TGTGCCAGCAGCTTACGTGAGGCTACCTACGAGCAGTACTTC. As protein: CASSLREATYEQYF.

This chain connects TRBV19 to TRBJ1-2; tentatively, D is TRBD1 (6 bases). CDR3 length: 13 residues. From germline, CDR1 is LNHDA and CDR2 SQIVND (reference sequence). Trimming removed 4 bases at V and 2 bases at J, with 8 bases between. CDR3 residues: CASSTGDNYGYTF. DNA for the CDR3: TGTGCCAGTAGTACAGGGGACAACTATGGCTACACCTTC.

The chain employs TRBV6-6 and TRBJ1-2, with D hard to call. Germline lookup yields CDR1 MNHNY and CDR2 SVGAGI (reference sequence). Trimming cost V 2 bases and J 0 bases, with 4 bases left between them. The CDR3 has 13 residues. The CDR3 DNA reads TGTGCCAGCAGTTACGAGACTAACTATGGCTACACCTTC. Translated, it gives CASSYETNYGYTF.

This clone was found a few times. V and J are TRBV10-3 and TRBJ1-5; D is perhaps TRBD1 (5 bases). The CDR3 contains 12 residues. Trimming stripped 10 bases from V and 0 bases from J, with 7 bases between. Germline V gene data show CDR1 as ENHRY and CDR2 as SYGVKD. CDR3 in amino acids: CATQDSNQPQHF. CDR3 coding DNA: TGTGCCACACAGGATAGCAATCAGCCCCAGCATTTT.

This rearrangement joins TRBV13 to TRBJ2-3; perhaps TRBD2 as D (6 bases). Trimming cost V 8 bases and J 4 bases, with 19 bases left between them. CDR3 size: 15 residues. Germline CDR1 is PRHDT and CDR2 is FYEKMQ (reference sequence). CDR3 residues: CASQRGRGLADTQYF. CDR3 nucleotide sequence: TGTGCCAGCCAACGGGGGAGAGGTCTTGCAGATACGCAGTATTTT.

The chain is built from TRBV11-2 and TRBJ2-2; TRBD2 is a possible D gene (6 bases). V gave up 6 bases and J gave up 4 bases, with 9 bases separating them. Looked up from germline, CDR1 is SGHAT and CDR2 is FQNNGV. CDR3 length equals 13 residues. CDR3 nucleotides: TGTGCCAGCAGGGTGGGGGGCACCGGGGAGCTGTTTTTT. Translation gives CASRVGGTGELFF.

The chain couples TRBV11-2 to TRBJ1-2, with D perhaps TRBD1 (6 bases). Per germline, CDR1 SGHAT and CDR2 FQNNGV. The V end was cut by 1 base, the J end by 3 bases, with 9 bases between. The CDR3 spans 14 residues. Here the CDR3 reads CASSLARGDYGYTF. The CDR3 region has the DNA TGTGCCAGCAGCTTAGCCAGGGGAGACTATGGCTACACCTTC.

This sequence joins TRBV30 and TRBJ1-5; TRBD1 is a possible D gene (6 bases). The V gene's germline CDR1 is GTSNPN and CDR2 SVGIG (reference sequence). V was trimmed by 1 base and J by 0 bases, leaving 10 bases between them. This CDR3 has 15 residues. The CDR3 region has the DNA TGTGCCTGGAGTGAAGGGACACATAGCAATCAGCCCCAGCATTTT. Its translation is CAWSEGTHSNQPQHF.

This clone was found a few times. V gene TRBV5-1 combines with J gene TRBJ1-5, with a tentative D call TRBD1 (5 bases). V gave up 3 bases and J gave up 2 bases, with 6 bases separating them. Germline CDR1 and CDR2: SGHRS and YFSETQ. The CDR3 totals 13 residues. The CDR3 loop is CASSSQGNQPQHF. The CDR3 DNA sequence: TGCGCCAGCAGCTCACAGGGCAATCAGCCCCAGCATTTT.

The V and J genes are TRBV7-8 and TRBJ2-7, with 12 bases lining up with TRBD2. With V trimmed by 5 bases and J by 7 bases, 15 bases remained unmatched. The CDR3 loop spans 17 amino acids. CDR1 is SGHVS and CDR2 is FQNEAQ in the germline V gene. In nucleotides, the CDR3 is TGTGCCAGCAGCAAGACTAGCGGGAGAGGGTTAAATCGGGAGCAGTACTTC. This encodes CASSKTSGRGLNREQYF.

The chain links TRBV19 to TRBJ2-7; D is undetermined. Germline values: CDR1 LNHDA, CDR2 SQIVND (reference sequence). The CDR3 spans 13 residues. V was trimmed by 1 base and J by 3 bases, leaving 7 bases between them. CDR3 protein: CASSIVSGYEQYF. Here the CDR3 DNA reads TGTGCCAGTAGTATAGTATCCGGCTACGAGCAGTACTTC.

The J gene is TRBJ2-7, the V gene TRBV4-2; possibly TRBD2 for D (6 bases). Trimming shortened V by 4 bases and J by 5 bases, and 21 bases separated the two germline ends. Germline V gives CDR1 LGHNA, CDR2 YNFKEQ. This CDR3 is 16 amino acids long. The CDR3 nucleotides are TGTGCCAGCAGCCGCGTATTGCGGGATGCCCTCCACGAGCAGTACTTC. It codes for CASSRVLRDALHEQYF.

J is TRBJ2-7 and V is TRBV27, with D possibly TRBD2 on 5 matching bases. CDR3 length: 15 residues. Germline assignment: CDR1 MNHEY and CDR2 SMNVEV (reference sequence). The germline V and J ends were trimmed by 3 bases and 1 base, with 13 bases remaining between them. CDR3 sequence reads: CASSLGAWGSYEQYF. CDR3 bases: TGTGCCAGCAGTTTGGGAGCTTGGGGATCCTACGAGCAGTACTTC.

The chain is built from TRBV9 and TRBJ2-3; 10 bases align to TRBD2. Germline loops: CDR1 SGDLS, CDR2 YYNGEE. V was clipped by 4 bases and J by 2 bases; unmatched bases: 4. The CDR3 loop spans 15 amino acids. CDR3 region: CASSNGLADTDTQYF. CDR3 nucleotides: TGTGCCAGCAGCAATGGACTAGCGGACACAGATACGCAGTATTTT. Filled out from reference TRBV9 and TRBJ2-3, the complete variable domain reads DSGVTQTPKHLITATGQRVTLRCSPRSGDLSVYWYQQSLDQGLQFLIQYYNGEERAKGNILERFSAQQFPDLHSELNLSSLELGDSALYFCASSNGLADTDTQYFGPGTRLTVL.

This chain connects TRBV18 to TRBJ2-7; 8 positions agree with TRBD1. J was trimmed by 2 bases and V by 5 bases; bases with no gene match: 8. Germline V gives CDR1 KGHSH, CDR2 LQKENI. The CDR3 covers 15 residues. CDR3 DNA sequence: TGTGCCAGCTCAACTGGGACAGGTGTACCCTACGAGCAGTACTTC. This gives the protein CASSTGTGVPYEQYF. The whole variable domain, remainder taken from reference TRBV18 and TRBJ2-7, is NAGVMQNPRHLVRRRGQEARLRCSPMKGHSHVYWYRQLPEEGLKFMVYLQKENIIDESGMPKERFSAEFPKEGPSILRIQQVVRGDSAAYFCASSTGTGVPYEQYFGPGTRLTVT.

The chain is built from TRBV4-2 and TRBJ2-2, with TRBD1 identical over 9 bases. Germline V gene data show CDR1 as LGHNA and CDR2 as YNFKEQ. J lost 6 bases, V lost 0 bases, and 8 bases had no gene match. This CDR3 spans 17 amino acids. The CDR3 is CASSQEGQGRSAGELFF. The CDR3 nucleotides are TGTGCCAGCAGCCAAGAGGGACAGGGACGGAGCGCCGGGGAGCTGTTTTTT.

The chain combines TRBV27 with TRBJ2-7, with 10 positions matching TRBD1. There are 13 residues in the CDR3. Germline CDR1 and CDR2: MNHEY and SMNVEV (reference sequence). V trimming: 5 bases; J trimming: 4 bases; junction bases outside the gene matches: 2. DNA for the CDR3: TGTGCCAGCAGTATGGACAGGGGGTACGAGCAGTACTTC. Translation: CASSMDRGYEQYF.

V and J are TRBV6-5 and TRBJ1-5; D remains unclear. The V gene lost 6 bases and the J gene lost 4 bases, with 10 bases spanning the gap. In germline, CDR1 is MNHEY, CDR2 SVGAGI. CDR3 length equals 13 residues. The CDR3 protein is CASSRTGNQPQHF. CDR3 nucleotide sequence: TGTGCCAGCAGCCGGACGGGGAATCAGCCCCAGCATTTT.

A few counts support this clone. J is TRBJ1-1 and V is TRBV4-2; no reliable D call. Trimming shortened V by 0 bases and J by 5 bases, and 10 bases separated the two germline ends. The germline gives CDR1 LGHNA, CDR2 YNFKEQ. CDR3 length: 14 amino acids. CDR3 region: CASSQEHGATEAFF. CDR3 coding DNA: TGTGCCAGCAGCCAAGAACACGGAGCGACTGAAGCTTTCTTT.

This clone was seen only a few times. The chain recombines TRBV5-1 with TRBJ2-3; 9 bases are a match to TRBD2. CDR3 length: 18 amino acids. Germline V lookup: CDR1 SGHRS, CDR2 YFSETQ. After removal of 0 bases from V and 0 bases from J, the junction contained 8 bases not matched to a gene. The CDR3 DNA reads TGCGCCAGCAGCTTGGATATTAGCGGGGGAAGTAGCACAGATACGCAGTATTTT. Translation gives CASSLDISGGSSTDTQYF. Full variable domain (rest looked up from reference TRBV5-1 and TRBJ2-3): KAGVTQTPRYLIKTRGQQVTLSCSPISGHRSVSWYQQTPGQGLQFLFEYFSETQRNKGNFPGRFSGRQFSNSRSEMNVSTLELGDSALYLCASSLDISGGSSTDTQYFGPGTRLTVL.

The chain uses TRBV6-5 and TRBJ1-3, with 7 bases aligning to TRBD1. V gave up 4 bases and J gave up 7 bases; unmatched junction bases: 7. The CDR3 sequence is 14 residues long. Germline V gives CDR1 MNHEY, CDR2 SVGAGI. The CDR3 coding sequence is TGTGCCAGCAGTTCCAGACAGGGCGGGAACACCATATATTTT. Its protein product is CASSSRQGGNTIYF.

Remarks on this clone: Other DNA sequences from this sample encode an identical CDR3 as well. The chain's CDR3 is CASSFGAGELFF. CDR3 sequence (DNA): TGTGCCAGCAGCTTTGGGGCGGGAGAGCTGTTTTTT. This rearrangement joins TRBV7-6 to TRBJ2-2; perhaps TRBD2 as D (6 bases). Deletions cut 3 bases from V and 11 bases from J, with 10 bases between. The germline V gene has CDR1 SGHVS and CDR2 FNYEAQ. This CDR3 comprises 12 residues.